The 18 T cell receptor beta chains below come from one sample, sequenced in a study of tumor-infiltrating lymphocytes in glioblastoma multiforme. TCR beta libraries were built from RNA through three nested multiplex PCR rounds using modified ARM-PCR. Using its own MiXCR run on the multiplex PCR reads, TCRdb lists one record per CDR3 protein. The sample has approximately 9,600 distinct CDR3 sequences, about 66% seen once; the top ten hold around 55%. What was sequenced was brain tumor tissue. The source of these receptors is a male donor with glioblastoma.

V gene TRBV6-2 or TRBV6-3 combines with J gene TRBJ2-2; maybe TRBD2 (5 bases). Germline CDR1 reads MNHEY; CDR2 reads SVGEGT. Trimming removed 6 bases at V and 7 bases at J, with 12 bases between. CDR3 length: 13 residues. The CDR3 DNA reads as TGTGCCAGCAGCTTCCAGGAGGACGGGGAGCTGTTTTTT. Protein product: CASSFQEDGELFF.

V is TRBV20-1 and J is TRBJ2-3; D gene ambiguous. Germline V gene lookup returns CDR1 DFQATT and CDR2 SNEGSKA (reference sequence). Trimming stripped 3 bases from V and 0 bases from J, with 10 bases between. The length of the CDR3 is 14 residues. CDR3 sequence reads: CSARTEYSTDTQYF. Written as DNA, the CDR3 is TGCAGTGCTAGGACGGAGTATAGCACAGATACGCAGTATTTT.

The gene calls are TRBV6-5 and TRBJ2-2, with a weak D call TRBD1 (5 bases). The germline V gene encodes CDR1 MNHEY and CDR2 SVGAGI. With 0 bases removed from V and 6 bases from J, the gap between germline ends came to 8 bases. The CDR3 sequence is 14 residues long. The CDR3 region is CASSYSQGSGELFF. The CDR3 DNA reads TGTGCCAGCAGTTACTCGCAGGGATCCGGGGAGCTGTTTTTT.

V is TRBV20-1 and J is TRBJ2-5, with D possibly being TRBD2 (5 bases). From germline, CDR1 is DFQATT and CDR2 SNEGSKA (reference sequence). The germline V and J ends were trimmed by 7 bases and 5 bases, with 14 bases remaining between them. CDR3 size: 12 residues. CDR3 nucleotides: TGCAGTGTAATCTCGCGAGGGGAGACCCAGTACTTC. Amino acids: CSVISRGETQYF.

The chain is built from TRBV11-3 and TRBJ2-1; D might be TRBD2 (7 bases). This CDR3 is built from 13 residues. Per germline, CDR1 SGHNT and CDR2 YENEEA. The CDR3: CNRSSRGEGEQFF. The CDR3 DNA follows: TGTAACAGGAGCTCGAGGGGGGAGGGTGAGCAGTTCTTC. Based on the CDR3 plus reference TRBV11-3 and TRBJ2-1, the full variable domain is EAGVVQSPRYKIIEKKQPVAFWCNPISGHNTLYWYLQNLGQGPELLIRYENEEAVDDSQLPKDRFSAERLKGVDSTLKIQPAELGDSAVYLCNRSSRGEGEQFFGPGTRLTVL.

The chain recombines TRBV20-1 with TRBJ2-3; 8 nucleotides agree with TRBD2. Trimming cost V 0 bases and J 3 bases; bases outside gene matches: 11. This CDR3 has 17 residues. Germline CDR1 and CDR2: DFQATT and SNEGSKA (reference sequence). CDR3: CSARDWGAGVGTDTQYF. The CDR3 DNA sequence: TGCAGTGCTAGAGATTGGGGAGCGGGAGTAGGTACAGATACGCAGTATTTT.

The chain links TRBV12-3 or TRBV12-4 to TRBJ1-3; no clear D. The CDR3 runs to 15 residues. V gave up 6 bases and J gave up 0 bases, with 12 bases separating them. The CDR3 DNA sequence: TGTGCCAGCAGACACAAGAGAACCTCTGGAAACACCATATATTTT. It codes for CASRHKRTSGNTIYF.

A word on this clonotype: One junction end does not reproduce the germline sequence, and a read error may be involved. The chain joins TRBV6-2 or TRBV6-3 to TRBJ2-3; D remains ambiguous. This CDR3 comprises 14 residues. The germline CDR1 and CDR2 sequences are MNHEY and SVGEGT. The CDR3 reads CASSTTSSTDTQYF. In DNA, the CDR3 is TGTGCCAGCAGCACGACATCGAGCACAGATACACAGTATTTT.

This clonotype is medium-sized (0.01 to 0.1%) in the sample. The gene calls are TRBV6-5 and TRBJ1-1; no clear D gene. Germline V gene lookup returns CDR1 MNHEY and CDR2 SVGAGI. V lost 4 bases and J 1 base, leaving 7 bases between the germline ends. The CDR3 contains 13 residues. The CDR3 nucleotides are TGTGCCAGCAGTTGGACGGCGAACACTGAAGCTTTCTTT. Translated: CASSWTANTEAFF.

In regard to this clonotype: The CDR3 does not end in the conserved phenylalanine or tryptophan, so this is likely a read error. The chain has TRBV7-9 and TRBJ1-1; tentative D call: TRBD1 (6 bases). Germline V gives CDR1 SEHNR, CDR2 FQNEAQ (reference sequence). This CDR3 has 13 residues. Here the CDR3 reads CASDTAGDTKAFS. For the CDR3, the DNA is TGTGCCAGCGATACAGCGGGGGACACTAAAGCTTTCTCT.

Points on this clonotype: Just one base apart from a much larger clone, this may be a read error. Given the absence of the conserved phenylalanine or tryptophan at the CDR3 end, a read error is likely. V is TRBV7-8 and J is TRBJ2-2, with 7 nucleotides matching TRBD2. Germline CDR1 and CDR2: SGHVS and FQNEAQ. This CDR3 has 15 residues. V lost 0 bases, J lost 6 bases, and 4 bases stayed unmatched. Here the CDR3 reads CASSLAGGVPGELFL. In nucleotides, the CDR3 is TGTGCCAGCAGCTTAGCGGGAGGGGTCCCCGGGGAGCTGTTTCTT.

Details on this clonotype: The CDR3 carries no conserved terminal phenylalanine or tryptophan, so it likely arises from a read error. The V call is TRBV7-8, the J call TRBJ2-1; D is possibly TRBD2 (5 bases). CDR3 length: 14 residues. From germline, CDR1 is SGHVS and CDR2 FQNEAQ. CDR3 bases: TGTGTCAGCAGCTTAGAGCCCGGACGGGGTGAGCAGTTCTTA. Protein sequence: CVSSLEPGRGEQFL.

The rearrangement links TRBV11-2 to TRBJ2-1; TRBD1 matches at 7 bases. Germline assignment: CDR1 SGHAT and CDR2 FQNNGV. The V segment lost 1 base and the J segment 10 bases; nucleotides outside the gene matches: 16. The CDR3 extends over 17 amino acids. The CDR3 DNA is TGTGCCAGCAGCTTAGTAGTAAGGGGGCCTTCGTGCAAAGAGCAGTTCTTC. Residues: CASSLVVRGPSCKEQFF.

This clonotype was recorded many times. In DNA, the CDR3 is TGTGCCAGCAGCACCCCTAGCGGGGGAGAGACCCAGTACTTC. Translating gives CASSTPSGGETQYF. The rearrangement uses TRBV11-2 and TRBJ2-5, with 10 bases identical to TRBD2. Trimming took 5 bases from V and 4 from J; bases not matched to a gene: 4. This CDR3 has 14 residues. CDR1 and CDR2 (germline): SGHAT, FQNNGV.

V and J are TRBV9 and TRBJ2-7, with 15 bases aligning to TRBD2. Germline CDR1 SGDLS, CDR2 YYNGEE. This CDR3 contains 15 residues. V dropped 0 bases and J dropped 6; count of bases not matched to a gene: 1. For the CDR3, the DNA is TGTGCCAGCAGCGTAGGGACTAGCGGGAGGGGCGAGCAGTACTTC. It encodes CASSVGTSGRGEQYF. Based on the CDR3 plus reference TRBV9 and TRBJ2-7, the full variable domain is DSGVTQTPKHLITATGQRVTLRCSPRSGDLSVYWYQQSLDQGLQFLIQYYNGEERAKGNILERFSAQQFPDLHSELNLSSLELGDSALYFCASSVGTSGRGEQYFGPGTRLTVT.

Only a few counts were recorded for this clonotype. The chain couples TRBV20-1 to TRBJ1-6; 9 nucleotides agree with TRBD1. The CDR3 totals 15 residues. V lost 1 base to trimming and J lost 8 bases; unmatched junction nucleotides: 6. Germline V lookup: CDR1 DFQATT, CDR2 SNEGSKA (reference sequence). CDR3 region: CSARARGQGDSPLHF. The CDR3 DNA follows: TGCAGTGCTAGAGCGCGGGGACAGGGCGATTCACCCCTCCACTTT.

V usage is TRBV20-1 and J usage is TRBJ1-5; TRBD1 aligns across 9 bases. Germline-derived CDR1 and CDR2 are DFQATT and SNEGSKA (reference sequence). The CDR3 consists of 14 residues. Losses at the gene ends were 8 bases for V and 5 bases for J; bases not matched to a gene: 10. CDR3 sequence reads: CSTTGGLYDQPQHF. The CDR3 DNA is TGCAGTACTACAGGGGGCCTTTACGATCAGCCCCAGCATTTT.

The rearrangement uses TRBV6-1 and TRBJ2-7; no reliable D call. Trimming stripped 10 bases from V and 4 bases from J, with 17 bases between. The CDR3 totals 13 residues. Germline CDR1 MNHNS, CDR2 SASEGT. The CDR3 nucleotides are TGTGCCATCACGGAGCTAGGTATGTACGAGCAGTACTTC. It encodes CAITELGMYEQYF.